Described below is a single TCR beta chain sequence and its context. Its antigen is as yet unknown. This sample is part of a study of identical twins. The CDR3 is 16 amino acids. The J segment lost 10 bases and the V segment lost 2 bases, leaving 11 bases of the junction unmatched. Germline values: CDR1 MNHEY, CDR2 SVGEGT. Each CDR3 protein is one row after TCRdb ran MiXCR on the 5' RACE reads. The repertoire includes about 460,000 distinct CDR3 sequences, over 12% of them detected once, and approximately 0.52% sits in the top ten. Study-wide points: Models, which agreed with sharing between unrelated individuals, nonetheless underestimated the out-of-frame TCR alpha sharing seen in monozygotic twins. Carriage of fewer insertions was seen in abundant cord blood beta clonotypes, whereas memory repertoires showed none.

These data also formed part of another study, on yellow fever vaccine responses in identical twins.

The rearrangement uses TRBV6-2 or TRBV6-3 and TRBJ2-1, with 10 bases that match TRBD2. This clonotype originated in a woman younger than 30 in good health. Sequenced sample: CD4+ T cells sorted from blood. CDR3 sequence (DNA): TGTGCCAGCAGTTACCCTAGCGGGAGACCGTCGTGGGAGCAGTTCTTC. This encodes CASSYPSGRPSWEQFF.